The 9 T cell receptor beta chains presented below share a single source sample, sequenced in a study of T-cell reconstitution after alpha-beta-depleted transplantation in children. Using unique molecular identifiers, the investigators prepared the TCRbeta library. TCRdb redid the calling of the PCR reads with MiXCR, one entry per CDR3 protein. The repertoire holds about 210,000 distinct CDR3 sequences, with roughly 15% as singletons. This specimen was PBMCs, mostly from graft donor cells, taken 360 days after TCRalphabeta/CD19-depleted stem cell transplant. These receptors were collected from a male patient under 10 years old who had a stem cell transplant for acute lymphoblastic leukemia, so the T cells may come from the graft donor.

This clonotype was observed a few times. The chain joins TRBV18 to TRBJ2-7; D might be TRBD1 (6 bases). The germline CDR1 and CDR2 sequences are KGHSH and LQKENI. V shed 6 bases and J shed 7 bases, with 19 bases lying between them. The CDR3 totals 14 residues. Here the CDR3 reads CASSFDRITREQYF. The CDR3 DNA reads as TGTGCCAGCTCGTTCGACAGGATAACCCGGGAGCAGTACTTC.

The chain combines TRBV5-1 with TRBJ2-2; 8 bases map to TRBD1. With V trimmed by 2 bases and J by 3 bases, 9 bases remained unmatched. CDR1 and CDR2 from the germline V gene are SGHRS and YFSETQ. The CDR3 is 17 residues long. This chain's CDR3 is CASSFVSGGIDTGELFF. As DNA, the CDR3 is TGCGCCAGCAGCTTCGTTTCAGGGGGCATCGACACCGGGGAGCTGTTTTTT.

Ten or more counts support this clonotype. J is TRBJ2-7 and V is TRBV2; tentatively, D is TRBD1 (6 bases). V lost 6 bases and J lost 11, with 14 bases in between. The CDR3 runs 11 residues. The germline gives CDR1 SNHLY, CDR2 FYNNEI. This chain's CDR3 is CASSTDRFEYF. In nucleotides, the CDR3 is TGTGCCAGCAGCACGGACAGATTTGAGTACTTC.

In its sample, this clonotype was seen a few times. The J gene is TRBJ2-3, the V gene TRBV7-8; the D call may be TRBD1 or TRBD2 (5 bases each). V lost 2 bases and J 2 bases, leaving 11 bases between the germline ends. The CDR3 is 15 residues long. Looked up from germline, CDR1 is SGHVS and CDR2 is FQNEAQ. In DNA, the CDR3 is TGTGCCAGCAGCTTAAGTAGAGGGGTCACAGATACGCAGTATTTT. Translated: CASSLSRGVTDTQYF. The full variable domain, with the rest looked up from reference TRBV7-8 and TRBJ2-3, is GAGVSQSPRYKVAKRGQDVALRCDPISGHVSLFWYQQALGQGPEFLTYFQNEAQLDKSGLPSDRFFAERPEGSVSTLKIQRTQQEDSAVYLCASSLSRGVTDTQYFGPGTRLTVL.

This clonotype has just a few counts. The chain has TRBV10-3 and TRBJ1-5, with 7 bases lining up with TRBD1. CDR1 is ENHRY and CDR2 is SYGVKD in the germline V gene. With 6 bases clipped from V and 5 bases from J, the junction kept 4 bases outside the gene matches. This CDR3 contains 13 residues. The CDR3 region is CAISSDRDQPQHF. CDR3 sequence (DNA): TGTGCCATCAGCTCCGACAGGGATCAGCCCCAGCATTTT.

This clonotype was seen a handful of times. The chain links TRBV10-3 to TRBJ2-3; 12 bases are a match to TRBD1. Trimming took 0 bases from V and 6 from J; bases not matched to a gene: 7. Germline lookup yields CDR1 ENHRY and CDR2 SYGVKD. The CDR3 runs to 17 residues. The CDR3, as DNA: TGTGCCATCAGTGAGTCGGGCCGGGACAGGGGGCTTGATACGCAGTATTTT. This gives the protein CAISESGRDRGLDTQYF.

The chain couples TRBV7-8 to TRBJ2-1; D possibly corresponds to TRBD2 (5 bases). This CDR3 is 14 amino acids long. Trimming cost V 2 bases and J 7 bases, with 12 bases left between them. Germline CDR1 is SGHVS and CDR2 is FQNEAQ. CDR3: CASSLTTSSNEQFF. CDR3 DNA sequence: TGTGCCAGCAGCTTAACCACTAGTAGTAATGAGCAGTTCTTC. Complete variable domain (other parts from reference TRBV7-8 and TRBJ2-1): GAGVSQSPRYKVAKRGQDVALRCDPISGHVSLFWYQQALGQGPEFLTYFQNEAQLDKSGLPSDRFFAERPEGSVSTLKIQRTQQEDSAVYLCASSLTTSSNEQFFGPGTRLTVL.

This chain links TRBV28 with TRBJ2-2, with D possibly called TRBD1 or TRBD2 (5 bases each). The CDR3 covers 14 residues. Germline V lookup: CDR1 MDHEN, CDR2 SYDVKM. V was shortened by 6 bases and J by 7 bases, with 15 bases between the two germline ends. Here the CDR3 reads CASSDDSGDGELFF. Here the CDR3 DNA reads TGTGCCAGCAGCGATGACAGCGGTGACGGGGAGCTGTTTTTT.

This clonotype was counted a few times. The chain joins TRBV10-3 to TRBJ1-2; 8 bases are a match to TRBD1. Trimming at V came to 6 bases and at J to 2 bases, leaving 2 bases not matched to a gene. Germline lookup yields CDR1 ENHRY and CDR2 SYGVKD. This CDR3 contains 13 residues. The CDR3 protein is CAISTGGNYGYTF. In nucleotides, the CDR3 is TGTGCCATCAGCACAGGGGGAAACTATGGCTACACCTTC.